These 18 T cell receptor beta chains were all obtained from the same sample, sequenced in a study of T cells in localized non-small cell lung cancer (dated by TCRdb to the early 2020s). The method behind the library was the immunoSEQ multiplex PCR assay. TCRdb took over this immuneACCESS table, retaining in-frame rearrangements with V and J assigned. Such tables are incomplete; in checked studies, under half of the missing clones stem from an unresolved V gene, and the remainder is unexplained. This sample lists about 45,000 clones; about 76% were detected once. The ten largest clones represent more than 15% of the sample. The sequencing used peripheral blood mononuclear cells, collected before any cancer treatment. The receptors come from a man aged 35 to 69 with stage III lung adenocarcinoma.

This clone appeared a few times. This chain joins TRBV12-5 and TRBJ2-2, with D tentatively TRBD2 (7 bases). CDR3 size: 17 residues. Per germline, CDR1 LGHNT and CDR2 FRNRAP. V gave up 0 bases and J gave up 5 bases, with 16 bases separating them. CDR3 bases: TGTGCTAGTGGTTTGGTACTGGGGACTACAGGGACCGGGGAGCTGTTTTTT. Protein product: CASGLVLGTTGTGELFF. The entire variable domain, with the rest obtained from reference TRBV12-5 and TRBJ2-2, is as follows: DARVTQTPRHKVTEMGQEVTMRCQPILGHNTVFWYRQTMMQGLELLAYFRNRAPLDDSGMPKDRFSAEMPDATLATLKIQPSEPRDSAVYFCASGLVLGTTGTGELFFGEGSRLTVL.

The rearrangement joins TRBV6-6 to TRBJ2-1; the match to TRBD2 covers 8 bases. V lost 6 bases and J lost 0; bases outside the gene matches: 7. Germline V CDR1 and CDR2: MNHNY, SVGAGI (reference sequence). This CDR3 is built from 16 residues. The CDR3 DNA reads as TGTGCCAGCAGCCTCTACGGGGGGGCCTCCTACAATGAGCAGTTCTTC. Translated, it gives CASSLYGGASYNEQFF.

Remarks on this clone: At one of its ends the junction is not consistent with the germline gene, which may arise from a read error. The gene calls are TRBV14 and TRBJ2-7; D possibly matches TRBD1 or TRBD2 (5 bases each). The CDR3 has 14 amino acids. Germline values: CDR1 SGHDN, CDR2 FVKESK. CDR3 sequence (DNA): TGTGCCAGCACCCGAGGGGTCAGAAGCTACCAGCAGTACTTC. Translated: CASTRGVRSYQQYF.

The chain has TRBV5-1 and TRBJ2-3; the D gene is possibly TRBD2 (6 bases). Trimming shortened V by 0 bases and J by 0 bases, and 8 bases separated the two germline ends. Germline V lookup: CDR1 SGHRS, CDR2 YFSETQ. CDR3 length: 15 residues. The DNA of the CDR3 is TGCGCCAGCAGCTTGGTGGGGGGAAGCACAGATACGCAGTATTTT. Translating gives CASSLVGGSTDTQYF.

CDR3 region: CASSFGDTNGYTF. The CDR3 DNA follows: TGCGCCAGCAGCTTTGGGGACACCAATGGCTACACCTTC. The chain employs TRBV5-1 and TRBJ1-2; tentative D call: TRBD1 (6 bases). The germline gives CDR1 SGHRS, CDR2 YFSETQ. The CDR3 has 13 amino acids. Trimming shortened V by 2 bases and J by 6 bases, and 11 bases separated the two germline ends.

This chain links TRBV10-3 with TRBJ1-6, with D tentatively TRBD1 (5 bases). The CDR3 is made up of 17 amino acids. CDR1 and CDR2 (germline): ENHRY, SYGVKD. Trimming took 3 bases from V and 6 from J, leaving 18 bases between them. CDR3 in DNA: TGTGCCATCAGTGAAGGATTCGGGACTGACCGTAATTCACCCCTCCACTTT. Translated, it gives CAISEGFGTDRNSPLHF.

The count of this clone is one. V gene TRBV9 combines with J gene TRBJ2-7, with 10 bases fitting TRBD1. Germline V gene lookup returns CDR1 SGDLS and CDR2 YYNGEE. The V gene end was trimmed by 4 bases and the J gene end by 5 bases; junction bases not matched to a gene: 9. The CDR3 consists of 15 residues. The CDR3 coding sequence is TGTGCCAGCAGCCCGGACAGGGGGAAACGGGACGAGCAGTACTTC. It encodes CASSPDRGKRDEQYF.

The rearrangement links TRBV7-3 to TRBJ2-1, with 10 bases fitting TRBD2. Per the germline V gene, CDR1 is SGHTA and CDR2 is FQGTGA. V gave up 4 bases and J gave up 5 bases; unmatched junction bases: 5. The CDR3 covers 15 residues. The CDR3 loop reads CASSYLAGANNEQFF. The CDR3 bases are TGTGCCAGCAGCTACCTAGCGGGGGCTAACAATGAGCAGTTCTTC.

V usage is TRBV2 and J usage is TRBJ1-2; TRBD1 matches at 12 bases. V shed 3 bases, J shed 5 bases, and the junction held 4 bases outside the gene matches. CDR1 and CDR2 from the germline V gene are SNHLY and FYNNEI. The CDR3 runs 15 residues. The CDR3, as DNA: TGTGCCAGCAGTGAGGGGACAGGGGGCCGGTATGGCTACACCTTC. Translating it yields CASSEGTGGRYGYTF.

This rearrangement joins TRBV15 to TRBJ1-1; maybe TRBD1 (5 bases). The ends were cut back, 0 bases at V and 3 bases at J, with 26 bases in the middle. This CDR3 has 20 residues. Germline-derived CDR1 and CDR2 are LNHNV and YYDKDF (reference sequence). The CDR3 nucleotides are TGTGCCACCAGCAGAGAGTATCTGGGGGAGCTTACGGGTTTATACACTGAAGCTTTCTTT. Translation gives CATSREYLGELTGLYTEAFF.

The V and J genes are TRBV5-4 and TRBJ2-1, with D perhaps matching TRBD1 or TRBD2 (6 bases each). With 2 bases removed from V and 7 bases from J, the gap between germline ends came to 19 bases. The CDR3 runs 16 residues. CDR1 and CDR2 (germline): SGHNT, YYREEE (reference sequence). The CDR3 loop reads CASSLVWGAVPNEQFF. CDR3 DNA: TGTGCCAGCAGCTTAGTCTGGGGGGCCGTCCCTAATGAGCAGTTCTTC.

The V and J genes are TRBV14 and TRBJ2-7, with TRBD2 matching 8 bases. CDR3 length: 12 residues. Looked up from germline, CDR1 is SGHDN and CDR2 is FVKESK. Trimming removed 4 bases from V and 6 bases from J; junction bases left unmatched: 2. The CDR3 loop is CASSPRGGEQYF. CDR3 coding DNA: TGTGCCAGCAGCCCCCGGGGGGGCGAGCAGTACTTC.

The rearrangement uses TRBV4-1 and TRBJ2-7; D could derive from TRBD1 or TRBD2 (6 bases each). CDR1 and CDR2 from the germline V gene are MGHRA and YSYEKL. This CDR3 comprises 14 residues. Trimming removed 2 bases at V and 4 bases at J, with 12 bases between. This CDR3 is CASSQWRGDYEQYF. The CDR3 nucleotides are TGCGCCAGCAGCCAATGGAGGGGGGATTACGAGCAGTACTTC.

The CDR3 DNA reads as TGTGCCAGCACCCCCAATCGGGGGGGTCGGTACAATGAGCAGTTCTTC. Translated: CASTPNRGGRYNEQFF. J is TRBJ2-1 and V is TRBV25-1, with 8 bases matching TRBD2. The CDR3 runs 16 residues. Germline CDR1 and CDR2: MGHDK and SYGVNS. V was pared by 7 bases and J by 4 bases, with 12 bases of the junction left unmatched.

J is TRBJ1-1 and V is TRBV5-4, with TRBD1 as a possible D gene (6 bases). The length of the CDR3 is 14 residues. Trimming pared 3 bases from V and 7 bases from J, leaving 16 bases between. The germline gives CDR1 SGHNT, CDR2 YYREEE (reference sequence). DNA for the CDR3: TGTGCCAGCAGCTCCATCCTCCCAGGGGTTGAAGCTTTCTTT. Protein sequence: CASSSILPGVEAFF.

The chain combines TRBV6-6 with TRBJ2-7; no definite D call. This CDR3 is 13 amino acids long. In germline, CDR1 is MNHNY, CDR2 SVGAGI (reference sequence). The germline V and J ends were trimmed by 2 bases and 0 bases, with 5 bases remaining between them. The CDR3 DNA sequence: TGTGCCAGCAGTTACGGGCCCTCCTACGAGCAGTACTTC. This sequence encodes CASSYGPSYEQYF.

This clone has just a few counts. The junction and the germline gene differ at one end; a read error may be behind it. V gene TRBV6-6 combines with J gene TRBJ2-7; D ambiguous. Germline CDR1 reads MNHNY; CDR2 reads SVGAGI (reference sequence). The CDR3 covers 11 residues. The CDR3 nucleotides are TGTGCCAGCAGTCACTCCTACGAGCAGTACTTC. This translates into CASSHSYEQYF.

CDR3 residues: CASSLGQGYNEQFF. The CDR3 bases are TGCGCCAGCAGCCTTGGACAGGGCTACAATGAGCAGTTCTTC. The chain has TRBV4-1 and TRBJ2-1; 8 bases are shared with TRBD1. V shed 4 bases, J shed 3 bases, and the junction held 2 bases outside the gene matches. Germline V gene lookup returns CDR1 MGHRA and CDR2 YSYEKL. The CDR3 runs to 14 residues.